This T cell receptor beta chain was documented in a study of cytomegalovirus exposure and HLA in healthy donors. This CDR3 region has 14 residues. After removal of 2 bases from V and 2 bases from J, the junction contained 1 base not matched to a gene. CDR1 SGHDT and CDR2 YYEEEE come from the germline V gene. 13 Jbeta primers and 60 Vbeta primers were used for the PCR. Profiling relied on immunoSEQ multiplex PCR, and the TCRdb table lists in-frame clones only, not all of them. This table holds 150,000 or so clones, roughly 80% found once. The chain links TRBV5-6 to TRBJ1-3; 7 bases match TRBD1. Sequenced: PBMCs. The sequence derives from a young woman in good health and CMV-seronegative. The CDR3 nucleotides are TGTGCCAGCAGCTTCCAGGGGGCTGGAAACACCATATATTTT. This encodes CASSFQGAGNTIYF.